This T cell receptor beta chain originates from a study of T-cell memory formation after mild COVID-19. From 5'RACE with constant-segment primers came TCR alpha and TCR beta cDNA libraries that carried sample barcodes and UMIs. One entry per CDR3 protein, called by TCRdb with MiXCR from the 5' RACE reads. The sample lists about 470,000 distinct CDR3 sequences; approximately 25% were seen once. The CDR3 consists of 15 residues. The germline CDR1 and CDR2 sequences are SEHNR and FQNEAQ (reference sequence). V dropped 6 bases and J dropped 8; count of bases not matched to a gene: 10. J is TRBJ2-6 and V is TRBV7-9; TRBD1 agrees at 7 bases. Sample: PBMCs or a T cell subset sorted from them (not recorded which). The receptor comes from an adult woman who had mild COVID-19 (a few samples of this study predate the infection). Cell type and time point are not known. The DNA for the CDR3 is TGTGCCAGCAGTGGGGAGACAGGGAGTCCCAACGTCCTGACTTTC. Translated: CASSGETGSPNVLTF. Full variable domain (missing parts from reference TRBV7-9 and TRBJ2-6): DTGVSQNPRHKITKRGQNVTFRCDPISEHNRLYWYRQTLGQGPEFLTYFQNEAQLEKSRLLSDRFSAERPKGSFSTLEIQRTEQGDSAMYLCASSGETGSPNVLTFGAGSRLTVL.